Presented here are 12 T cell receptor beta chains from one specimen sequenced in a study of shared clonotypes between healthy human individuals. Some clones are missing from TCRdb's copy, which holds only in-frame ones; the method was immunoSEQ multiplex PCR. The repertoire has roughly 380,000 clones, about 96% of them found once; the top ten carry 0.25% to 0.35%. The sample was memory CD8+ T cells sorted from blood. Documented subset: CD45RO+ cells pooled with CCR7-negative TemRA cells. The origin of the receptors is a man aged 25 to 45 in good health.

This chain uses TRBV15 with TRBJ2-7, with TRBD2 identical over 8 bases. The CDR3 runs 15 residues. Trimming removed 4 bases from V and 3 bases from J; junction bases left unmatched: 8. CDR1 is LNHNV and CDR2 is YYDKDF in the germline V gene (reference sequence). The CDR3: CATSIGTSIGYEQYF. The DNA of the CDR3 is TGTGCCACCAGCATCGGGACTAGTATAGGCTACGAGCAGTACTTC.

The chain couples TRBV30 to TRBJ2-2, with TRBD1 matching over 7 bases. Germline V gene lookup returns CDR1 GTSNPN and CDR2 SVGIG (reference sequence). CDR3 length: 14 residues. V lost 6 bases to trimming and J lost 6 bases; unmatched junction nucleotides: 10. This chain's CDR3 is CACDRDVLAGELFF. The CDR3 DNA is TGTGCCTGTGACAGGGACGTTCTAGCCGGGGAGCTGTTTTTT.

J is TRBJ1-5 and V is TRBV2; no firm D call. V lost 7 bases to trimming and J lost 3 bases, with 7 bases between them. This CDR3 has 12 amino acids. CDR1 and CDR2 (germline): SNHLY, FYNNEI. This CDR3 is CASTGDNQPQHF. The CDR3 coding sequence is TGTGCCAGCACGGGCGACAATCAGCCCCAGCATTTT.

The genes are TRBV30 and TRBJ1-5; TRBD1 is a possible D gene (5 bases). Trimming pared 0 bases from V and 6 bases from J, leaving 15 bases between. The CDR3 is 15 residues long. The germline gives CDR1 GTSNPN, CDR2 SVGIG (reference sequence). In nucleotides, the CDR3 is TGTGCCTGGAGTGTACAATCGGGGACCGGTCAGCCCCAGCATTTT. The encoded protein is CAWSVQSGTGQPQHF.

This clone has only one observation. The chain carries TRBV9 and TRBJ2-4; 12 bases are shared with TRBD1. J gave up 8 bases and V 2 bases, and 5 bases lay outside the gene matches. This CDR3 comprises 15 residues. From germline, CDR1 is SGDLS and CDR2 YYNGEE. The CDR3: CASSVGQGAHHIQYF. The CDR3 nucleotides read TGTGCCAGCAGCGTGGGACAGGGGGCGCATCACATTCAGTACTTC.

This clone was detected only once. V usage is TRBV28 and J usage is TRBJ2-7; 13 bases map to TRBD2. Germline trimming cut 4 bases from V and 1 base from J; bases unmatched to any gene: 4. Per germline, CDR1 MDHEN and CDR2 SYDVKM. CDR3 length equals 16 residues. The CDR3 nucleotides read TGTGCCAGCAGTTCTCAGGGACTAGCGGGATCCTACGAGCAGTACTTC. This encodes CASSSQGLAGSYEQYF.

This chain connects TRBV9 to TRBJ2-7; TRBD2 aligns across 10 bases. CDR3 length equals 15 residues. Germline-derived CDR1 and CDR2 are SGDLS and YYNGEE. V trimming: 4 bases; J trimming: 4 bases; junction bases outside the gene matches: 8. CDR3 residues: CASSKGLATGYEQYF. For the CDR3, the DNA is TGTGCCAGCAGCAAGGGACTAGCGACCGGATACGAGCAGTACTTC. Full variable domain (rest looked up from reference TRBV9 and TRBJ2-7): DSGVTQTPKHLITATGQRVTLRCSPRSGDLSVYWYQQSLDQGLQFLIQYYNGEERAKGNILERFSAQQFPDLHSELNLSSLELGDSALYFCASSKGLATGYEQYFGPGTRLTVT.

CDR3 sequence reads: CAWSVRGAGSGSYNEQFF. In nucleotides, the CDR3 is TGTGCCTGGAGTGTACGGGGAGCGGGCTCAGGCTCCTACAATGAGCAGTTCTTC. The chain couples TRBV30 to TRBJ2-1; perhaps TRBD2 as D (6 bases). This CDR3 comprises 18 residues. Trimming left V 0 bases short and J 0 bases short, with 18 bases between. Germline V gene lookup returns CDR1 GTSNPN and CDR2 SVGIG (reference sequence).

V is TRBV9 and J is TRBJ1-2; D unclear. The CDR3 is made up of 13 amino acids. Germline loops: CDR1 SGDLS, CDR2 YYNGEE. Trimming pared 8 bases from V and 7 bases from J, leaving 18 bases between. The CDR3: CARAPPGKAGYTF. The CDR3 coding sequence is TGTGCCAGAGCTCCACCCGGCAAGGCTGGCTACACCTTC.

The rearrangement joins TRBV19 to TRBJ1-3; 7 bases fit TRBD1. The J segment lost 2 bases and the V segment lost 11 bases, leaving 12 bases of the junction unmatched. The CDR3 totals 15 residues. Germline V lookup: CDR1 LNHDA, CDR2 SQIVND (reference sequence). The CDR3 DNA reads TGTGCCGACCCAACAGGGGAGCATACTGGAAACACCATATATTTT. The encoded protein is CADPTGEHTGNTIYF.

The rearrangement links TRBV5-1 to TRBJ2-1, with 8 bases aligning to TRBD2. Germline lookup yields CDR1 SGHRS and CDR2 YFSETQ. This CDR3 is built from 16 residues. J lost 2 bases, V lost 4 bases, and 8 bases had no gene match. The CDR3 nucleotides read TGCGCCAGCAGCATTACTAGCGGAGTGACCTACAATGAGCAGTTCTTC. Amino acids: CASSITSGVTYNEQFF.

The chain joins TRBV9 to TRBJ2-7, with TRBD2 as a possible D gene (6 bases). Germline V gene data show CDR1 as SGDLS and CDR2 as YYNGEE. V lost 3 bases and J lost 5, with 12 bases in between. The CDR3 is made up of 13 amino acids. DNA of the CDR3: TGTGCCAGCAGCGCCGGAGGGTTTAACGAGCAGTACTTC. Translation: CASSAGGFNEQYF.